The clone carrying this T cell receptor beta chain came up once. Its specificity is unknown. These data originate in a study of shared clonotypes between healthy human individuals. Study results and limitations: Tissue TCR repertoires likely differ from these blood-only repertoires. Among non-shared clonotypes, generation probabilities were lower than among those shared by all four donors. Rarefaction showed that sequencing of sorted subsets was incomplete (despite large depth).

Trimming left V 0 bases short and J 8 bases short, with 5 bases between. In germline, CDR1 is SGHDT, CDR2 YYEEEE. This CDR3 has 11 amino acids. Genomic DNA of every subset was divided equally among multiple immunoSEQ plates. The table came from immunoSEQ multiplex PCR; TCRdb's copy has only in-frame clones and leaves some out. The sample lists about 2.1 million clones, roughly 91% occurring once. Only CD45RO-negative cells positively selected for CCR7 counted as naive CD8 cells, so terminally differentiated effector memory CD45RA+ cells were excluded. V gene TRBV5-6 combines with J gene TRBJ1-1; no clear D gene. The TCR originated in a young man in good health. Some clones in this sample may be carry-over from other donors' samples. The sequenced sample consisted of naive CD8+ T cells from PBMCs. CDR3: CASSLEGEAFF. CDR3 DNA: TGTGCCAGCAGCTTGGAAGGAGAAGCTTTCTTT.